By its share, the clone carrying this T cell receptor beta chain is medium-sized (0.01 to 0.1%). BIOMED2 TRB-A/B primer pools were used in multiplex TRB PCR. TCRdb independently ran MiXCR on the multiplex PCR reads; one entry per CDR3 protein. Here the sample spans tens of thousands of distinct CDR3 sequences, 30% being singletons. This specimen belongs to a study of T and B cells in COVID-19 patients. Study details: Blood was sampled from COVID-19 patients who were either actively infected or recovered.

Each TRB amplification used roughly 230-550 ng of genomic DNA from blood. Germline V gives CDR1 MNHNY, CDR2 SVGAGI (reference sequence). This CDR3 region has 19 residues. The V and J ends lost 6 bases and 1 base, in that order; junction bases with no gene match: 14. The clonotype comes from a human donor who had recovered from COVID-19. Sample: blood. V is TRBV6-6 and J is TRBJ2-2; 10 bases align to TRBD2. CDR3 nucleotides: TGTGCCAGCAGCCTTCCCTTCGGACTAGCGGAGAAGAACACCGGGGAGCTGTTTTTT. It encodes CASSLPFGLAEKNTGELFF.